The rows below give T cell receptor beta chains drawn from one sample of a study of prognosis after radiotherapy for stage I lung cancer. Each CDR3 protein gets one entry after TCRdb re-called the multiplex PCR reads with MiXCR. The data contain over 30,000 distinct CDR3 sequences, roughly 24% of them singletons. Specimen: PBMCs, collected before or after stereotactic body radiation therapy (not recorded which). These receptors were taken from a donor aged 50 or older with non-small cell lung cancer. Each CDR3 is given with its conserved first and last residue. D genes are given only for firm matches. Size values are once, few and many counts, or a class for expanded clones, and some rows have none.

D	size	V	J	DNA	CDR3
TRBD1	many	TRBV19	TRBJ2-1	TGTGCCAGTAGTGTCACAGGGGGCACTGAGCAGTTCTTC	CASSVTGGTEQFF
NA	many	TRBV6-1	TRBJ2-4	TGTGCCAGCAGGGTCGCAGTGTCCGCGACCAACATTCAGTACTTC	CASRVAVSATNIQYF
NA	many	TRBV12-3/TRBV12-4	TRBJ2-1	TGTGCCAGCAGTTCAGGGGCTAGCGGCAGCTCCTACAATGAGCAGTTCTTC	CASSSGASGSSYNEQFF
NA	many	TRBV7-2	TRBJ2-5	TGTGCCAGCAGCTTAGAGGGACACCTCGGGGAGACCCAGTACTTC	CASSLEGHLGETQYF
TRBD2	few	TRBV5-4	TRBJ2-7	TGTGCCAGCAGCTTGGCGACTAGCGGGGGGATCTACGAGCAGTACTTC	CASSLATSGGIYEQYF
TRBD1	many	TRBV2	TRBJ1-5	TGTGCCAGCAGTAGGGACAGTGGGAGCCATCAGCCCCAGCATTTT	CASSRDSGSHQPQHF
NA	many	TRBV2	TRBJ1-1	TGTGCCAGCAGTGTCGGGGAGAACACTGAAGCTTTCTTT	CASSVGENTEAFF
TRBD2	NA	TRBV27	TRBJ2-7	TGTGTCAGCAGTCCCAGGACTAGCGGGGGATTCCCTGAATCCTACGAGCAGTACTTC	CVSSPRTSGGFPESYEQYF
NA	many	TRBV9	TRBJ1-4	TGTGCCAGCAGCGTAGGGGTTGGGACCGGCGAAAAACTGTTTTTT	CASSVGVGTGEKLFF
TRBD1	many	TRBV24-1	TRBJ2-3	TGTGCCACCAGTGATTCTTGGGGGGACAGGGGGACAGATACGCAGTATTTT	CATSDSWGDRGTDTQYF
NA	NA	TRBV6-1	TRBJ2-1	TGTGCCAGCAGTACGCTGCAGGTCATGGCAAACAATGAGCAGTTCTTC	CASSTLQVMANNEQFF